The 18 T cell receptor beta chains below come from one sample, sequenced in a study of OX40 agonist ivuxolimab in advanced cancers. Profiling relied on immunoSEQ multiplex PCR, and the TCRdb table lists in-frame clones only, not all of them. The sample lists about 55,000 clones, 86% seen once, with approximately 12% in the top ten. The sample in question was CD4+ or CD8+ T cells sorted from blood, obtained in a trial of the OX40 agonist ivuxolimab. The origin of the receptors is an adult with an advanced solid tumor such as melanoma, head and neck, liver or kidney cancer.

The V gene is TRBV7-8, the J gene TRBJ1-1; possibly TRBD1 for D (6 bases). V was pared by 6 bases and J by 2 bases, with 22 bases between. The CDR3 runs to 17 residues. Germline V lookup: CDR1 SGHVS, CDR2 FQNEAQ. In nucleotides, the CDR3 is TGTGCCAGCAGTTTTAGACCCTTGGGGGGCTATAACACTGAAGCTTTCTTT. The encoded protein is CASSFRPLGGYNTEAFF.

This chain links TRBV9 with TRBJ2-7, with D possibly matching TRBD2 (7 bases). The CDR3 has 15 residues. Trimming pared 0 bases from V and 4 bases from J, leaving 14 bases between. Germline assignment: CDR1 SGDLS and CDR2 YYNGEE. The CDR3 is CASSVDSGGAYEQYF. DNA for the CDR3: TGTGCCAGCAGCGTAGATAGTGGGGGGGCTTACGAGCAGTACTTC.

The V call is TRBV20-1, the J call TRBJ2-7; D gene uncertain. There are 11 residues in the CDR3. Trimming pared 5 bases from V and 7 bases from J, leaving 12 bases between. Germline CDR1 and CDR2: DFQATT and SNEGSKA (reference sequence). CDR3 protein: CSARAPLEQYF. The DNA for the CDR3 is TGCAGTGCTCGAGCCCCCTTGGAGCAGTACTTC.

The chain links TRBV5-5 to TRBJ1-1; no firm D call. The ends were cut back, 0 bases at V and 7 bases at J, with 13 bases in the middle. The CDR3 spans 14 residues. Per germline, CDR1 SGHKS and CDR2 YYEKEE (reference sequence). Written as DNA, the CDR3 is TGTGCCAGCAGCTTGGAGACCGCCCCTGATGAAGCTTTCTTT. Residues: CASSLETAPDEAFF.

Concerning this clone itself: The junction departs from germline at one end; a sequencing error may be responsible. The CDR3 is CASSFGPEYEQYF. CDR3 sequence (DNA): TGTGCTAGCAGCTTTGGACCAGAGTACGAGCAGTACTTC. The rearrangement uses TRBV7-7 and TRBJ2-7, with D unresolved. The CDR3 sequence is 13 residues long. Germline V lookup: CDR1 SSHAT, CDR2 FNYEAQ (reference sequence).

The CDR3 loop is CASSPRDTSYEQYF. CDR3 DNA: TGTGCCAGCAGTCCCCGGGACACCTCCTACGAGCAGTACTTC. This chain connects TRBV27 to TRBJ2-5, with D possibly TRBD1 on 6 matching bases. The J call may be wrong; the DNA end is better matched by TRBJ2-7. The CDR3 totals 14 residues. Germline CDR1 and CDR2: MNHEY and SMNVEV (reference sequence).

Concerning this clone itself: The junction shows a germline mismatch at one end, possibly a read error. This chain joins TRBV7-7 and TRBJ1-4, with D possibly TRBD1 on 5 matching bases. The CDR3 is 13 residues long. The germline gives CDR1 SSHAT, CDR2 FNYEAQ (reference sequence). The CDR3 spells CASSPGPQEKLFF. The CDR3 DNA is TGTGCTAGCAGCCCGGGACCTCAAGAAAAACTGTTTTTT.

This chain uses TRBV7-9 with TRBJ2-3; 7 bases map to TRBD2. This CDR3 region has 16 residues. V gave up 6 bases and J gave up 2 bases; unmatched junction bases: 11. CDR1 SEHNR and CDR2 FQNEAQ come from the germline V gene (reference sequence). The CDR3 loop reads CASSPPRGVHTDTQYF. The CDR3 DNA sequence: TGTGCCAGCAGTCCCCCCCGGGGGGTCCACACAGATACGCAGTATTTT. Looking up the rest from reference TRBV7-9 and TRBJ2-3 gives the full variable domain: DTGVSQNPRHKITKRGQNVTFRCDPISEHNRLYWYRQTLGQGPEFLTYFQNEAQLEKSRLLSDRFSAERPKGSFSTLEIQRTEQGDSAMYLCASSPPRGVHTDTQYFGPGTRLTVL.

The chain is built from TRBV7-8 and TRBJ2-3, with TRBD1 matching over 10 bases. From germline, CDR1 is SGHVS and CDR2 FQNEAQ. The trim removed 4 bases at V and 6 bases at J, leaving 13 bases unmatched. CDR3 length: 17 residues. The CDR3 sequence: CASSSSRDRGPQDTQYF. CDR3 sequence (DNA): TGTGCCAGCAGCTCGAGCCGGGACAGGGGCCCTCAGGATACGCAGTATTTT. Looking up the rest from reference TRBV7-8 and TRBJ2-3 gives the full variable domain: GAGVSQSPRYKVAKRGQDVALRCDPISGHVSLFWYQQALGQGPEFLTYFQNEAQLDKSGLPSDRFFAERPEGSVSTLKIQRTQQEDSAVYLCASSSSRDRGPQDTQYFGPGTRLTVL.

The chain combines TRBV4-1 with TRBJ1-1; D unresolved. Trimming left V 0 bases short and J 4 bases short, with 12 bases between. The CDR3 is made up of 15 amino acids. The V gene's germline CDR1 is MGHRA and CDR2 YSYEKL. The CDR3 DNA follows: TGCGCCAGCAGCCAAGAGGAGGGTTATGGCACTGAAGCTTTCTTT. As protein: CASSQEEGYGTEAFF.

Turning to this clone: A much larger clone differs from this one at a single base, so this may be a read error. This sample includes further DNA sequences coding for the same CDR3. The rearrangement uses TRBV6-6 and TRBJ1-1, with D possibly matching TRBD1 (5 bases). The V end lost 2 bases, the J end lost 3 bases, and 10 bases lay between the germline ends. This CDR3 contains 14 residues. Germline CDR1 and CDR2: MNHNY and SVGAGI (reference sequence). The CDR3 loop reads CASSYGGEDTEAFF. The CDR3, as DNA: TGTGCCAGCAGTTACGGGGGAGAGGACACTGAAGCTTTCTTT.

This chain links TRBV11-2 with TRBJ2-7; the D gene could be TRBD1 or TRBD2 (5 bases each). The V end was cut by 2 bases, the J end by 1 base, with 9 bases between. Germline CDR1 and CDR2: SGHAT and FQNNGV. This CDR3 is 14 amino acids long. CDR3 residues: CASSLWGGSYEQYF. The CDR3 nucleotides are TGTGCCAGCAGCTTATGGGGCGGGTCCTACGAGCAGTACTTC.

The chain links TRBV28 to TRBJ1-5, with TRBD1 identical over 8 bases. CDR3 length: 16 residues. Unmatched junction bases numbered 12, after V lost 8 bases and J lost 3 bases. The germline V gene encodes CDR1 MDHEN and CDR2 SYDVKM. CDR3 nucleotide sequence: TGTGCCAGCGAAACAATGGACAGGGCAATCAATCAGCCCCAGCATTTT. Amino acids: CASETMDRAINQPQHF.

This CDR3 reads CASSIGTVGYTF. The CDR3 bases are TGTGCCAGCAGCATAGGGACAGTTGGCTACACCTTC. The genes are TRBV11-2 and TRBJ1-2; 7 bases are shared with TRBD1. CDR3 length: 12 amino acids. J gave up 7 bases and V 5 bases, and 4 bases lay outside the gene matches. The germline V gene encodes CDR1 SGHAT and CDR2 FQNNGV.

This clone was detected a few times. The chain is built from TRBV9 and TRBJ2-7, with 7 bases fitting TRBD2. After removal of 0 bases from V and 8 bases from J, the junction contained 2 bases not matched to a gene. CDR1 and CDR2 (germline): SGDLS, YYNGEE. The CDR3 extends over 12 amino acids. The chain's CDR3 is CASSVGEGKQYF. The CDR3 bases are TGTGCCAGCAGCGTAGGGGAGGGGAAGCAGTACTTC.

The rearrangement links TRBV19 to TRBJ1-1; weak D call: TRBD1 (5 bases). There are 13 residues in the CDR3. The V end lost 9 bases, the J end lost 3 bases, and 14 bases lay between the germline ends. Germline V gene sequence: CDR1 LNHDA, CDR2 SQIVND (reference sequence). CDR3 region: CASKGSAYTEAFF. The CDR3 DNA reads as TGTGCCAGCAAGGGGTCCGCCTACACTGAAGCTTTCTTT.

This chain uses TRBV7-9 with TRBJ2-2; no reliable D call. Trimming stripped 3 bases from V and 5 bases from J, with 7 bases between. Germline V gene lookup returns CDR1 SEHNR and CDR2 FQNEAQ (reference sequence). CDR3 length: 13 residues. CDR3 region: CASSLRNTGELFF. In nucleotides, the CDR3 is TGTGCCAGCAGCTTGAGGAATACCGGGGAGCTGTTTTTT. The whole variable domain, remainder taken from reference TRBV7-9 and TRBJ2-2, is DTGVSQNPRHKITKRGQNVTFRCDPISEHNRLYWYRQTLGQGPEFLTYFQNEAQLEKSRLLSDRFSAERPKGSFSTLEIQRTEQGDSAMYLCASSLRNTGELFFGEGSRLTVL.

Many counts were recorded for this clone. Written as DNA, the CDR3 is TGTGCCAGTAGTATTGGGAGGGGGCGGACCTACAATGAGCAGTTCTTC. Translated, it gives CASSIGRGRTYNEQFF. The chain carries TRBV19 and TRBJ2-1; either TRBD1 or TRBD2 may fit D (7 bases each). Germline assignment: CDR1 LNHDA and CDR2 SQIVND (reference sequence). The CDR3 extends over 16 amino acids. With 3 bases removed from V and 2 bases from J, the gap between germline ends came to 14 bases.